The 13 T cell receptor beta chains below all came from one sample that was sequenced in a study of blood T cell repertoires in COVID-19. TCRdb's table, derived via immunoSEQ multiplex PCR, lists solely in-frame clones and lacks some. The profile covers 120,000 or so clones, with roughly 90% appearing a single time and more than 0.9% taken by the ten largest. Sequencing input: peripheral blood. These receptor sequences come from a woman aged 80 or older with acute or convalescent COVID-19.

The chain combines TRBV10-3 with TRBJ1-6, with TRBD1 matching 9 bases. The CDR3 length is 14 residues. The V gene's germline CDR1 is ENHRY and CDR2 SYGVKD. V trimming: 3 bases; J trimming: 9 bases; junction bases outside the gene matches: 3. The CDR3 DNA follows: TGTGCCATCAGTGAACCGGGACAGGGTTCACCCCTCCACTTT. Its protein is CAISEPGQGSPLHF.

This clone is medium-sized within its sample. CDR3 in DNA: TGTGCCAGCAGCCGCAGGGGGAGCGATTCACCCCTCCACTTT. Translating gives CASSRRGSDSPLHF. The J gene is TRBJ1-6, the V gene TRBV5-6; TRBD1 matches at 7 bases. J gave up 8 bases and V 4 bases, and 6 bases lay outside the gene matches. The CDR3 runs 14 residues. Germline V CDR1 and CDR2: SGHDT, YYEEEE.

The chain links TRBV19 to TRBJ2-5, with 10 bases identical to TRBD2. This CDR3 has 15 amino acids. V lost 6 bases to trimming and J lost 5 bases; unmatched junction nucleotides: 9. CDR1 LNHDA and CDR2 SQIVND come from the germline V gene (reference sequence). The CDR3 nucleotides read TGTGCCAGTAGGGATAGCGGGGGGCCGGGGGAGACCCAGTACTTC. The encoded protein is CASRDSGGPGETQYF. The complete variable domain, with remaining parts taken from reference TRBV19 and TRBJ2-5, reads DGGITQSPKYLFRKEGQNVTLSCEQNLNHDAMYWYRQDPGQGLRLIYYSQIVNDFQKGDIAEGYSVSREKKESFPLTVTSAQKNPTAFYLCASRDSGGPGETQYFGPGTRLLVL.

V and J are TRBV3-1 (or the pseudogene TRBV3-2) and TRBJ2-2, with D tentatively TRBD1 (6 bases). V lost 4 bases and J 4 bases, leaving 7 bases between the germline ends. The CDR3 consists of 13 residues. Germline CDR1 is LGHDT and CDR2 is YNNKEL (reference sequence). For the CDR3, the DNA is TGTGCCAGCAGCCCCAGGGGCACCGGGGAGCTGTTTTTT. Translated: CASSPRGTGELFF.

The V and J genes are TRBV7-2 and TRBJ2-1; TRBD2 aligns across 11 bases. Trimming cost V 5 bases and J 3 bases; bases outside gene matches: 0. The germline V gene has CDR1 SGHTA and CDR2 FQGNSA. This CDR3 is 14 amino acids long. In DNA form, the CDR3 reads TGTGCCAGCAGCGGGACTAGCGGCTACAATGAGCAGTTCTTC. Residues: CASSGTSGYNEQFF. The whole variable domain, remainder taken from reference TRBV7-2 and TRBJ2-1, is GAGVSQSPSNKVTEKGKDVELRCDPISGHTALYWYRQSLGQGLEFLIYFQGNSAPDKSGLPSDRFSAERTGGSVSTLTIQRTQQEDSAVYLCASSGTSGYNEQFFGPGTRLTVL.

The chain is built from TRBV3-1 (or the pseudogene TRBV3-2) and TRBJ1-1; 9 nucleotides align to TRBD1. The CDR3 totals 15 residues. The germline V gene encodes CDR1 LGHDT and CDR2 YNNKEL (reference sequence). V shed 1 base, J shed 5 bases, and the junction held 5 bases outside the gene matches. Written as DNA, the CDR3 is TGTGCCAGCAGCCAAGGCGGGACAGGGTATACTGAAGCTTTCTTT. Its protein is CASSQGGTGYTEAFF.

The CDR3, as DNA: TGTGCCAGCGGGAACCGGGACAGGGGAAGAAACACCATATATTTT. Its translation is CASGNRDRGRNTIYF. The chain is built from TRBV6-5 and TRBJ1-3, with 10 nucleotides matching TRBD1. In germline, CDR1 is MNHEY, CDR2 SVGAGI. Trimming removed 8 bases from V and 5 bases from J; junction bases left unmatched: 9. This CDR3 comprises 15 residues.

This rearrangement joins TRBV4-2 to TRBJ2-4; 14 nucleotides align to TRBD2. Germline loops: CDR1 LGHNA, CDR2 YNFKEQ. V shed 1 base and J 6 bases; nucleotides not matched to a gene: 5. This CDR3 is 17 amino acids long. The DNA of the CDR3 is TGTGCCAGCAGCCAAGGACTAGCGGGGGGGCACGGAAACATTCAGTACTTC. Translated, it gives CASSQGLAGGHGNIQYF.

The CDR3 loop is CASSGSGGVGNEQFF. CDR3 DNA sequence: TGTGCCAGCAGCGGCAGCGGGGGGGTTGGCAATGAGCAGTTCTTC. The chain recombines TRBV9 with TRBJ2-1, with 10 nucleotides matching TRBD2. The CDR3 loop spans 15 amino acids. Germline CDR1 SGDLS, CDR2 YYNGEE. V lost 3 bases and J lost 6; bases outside the gene matches: 6.

CDR3 residues: CASRRRTGSYEQYF. CDR3 DNA: TGTGCCAGCAGGCGAAGAACAGGAAGTTACGAGCAGTACTTC. The chain couples TRBV27 to TRBJ2-7; D might be TRBD1 (5 bases). The V gene lost 6 bases and the J gene lost 4 bases, with 16 bases spanning the gap. The CDR3 contains 14 residues. Germline lookup yields CDR1 MNHEY and CDR2 SMNVEV (reference sequence).

The V gene is TRBV5-4, the J gene TRBJ1-2; tentatively, D is TRBD1 (5 bases). Trimming stripped 0 bases from V and 7 bases from J, with 16 bases between. Germline CDR1 reads SGHNT; CDR2 reads YYREEE (reference sequence). The CDR3 is 15 residues long. CDR3 amino acids: CASSLELGGVGGYTF. The CDR3 nucleotides read TGTGCCAGCAGCTTGGAACTCGGGGGTGTCGGTGGCTACACCTTC. Drawing the rest from reference TRBV5-4 and TRBJ1-2, the complete variable domain is ETGVTQSPTHLIKTRGQQVTLRCSSQSGHNTVSWYQQALGQGPQFIFQYYREEENGRGNFPPRFSGLQFPNYSSELNVNALELDDSALYLCASSLELGGVGGYTFGSGTRLTVV.

The rearrangement joins TRBV28 to TRBJ2-7; a possible D gene is TRBD1 (6 bases). The CDR3 runs 12 residues. Trimming shortened V by 5 bases and J by 3 bases, and 8 bases separated the two germline ends. The germline gives CDR1 MDHEN, CDR2 SYDVKM. CDR3 in DNA: TGTGCCAGCAGTCCACAGGGCTACGAGCAGTACTTC. Amino acid sequence: CASSPQGYEQYF.

The V and J genes are TRBV7-2 and TRBJ1-5, with 9 bases identical to TRBD1. Germline trimming cut 0 bases from V and 6 bases from J; bases unmatched to any gene: 3. The length of the CDR3 is 15 residues. Germline V gene data show CDR1 as SGHTA and CDR2 as FQGNSA. The CDR3: CASSLAGTGFQPQHF. The CDR3 DNA reads as TGTGCCAGCAGCTTAGCGGGGACAGGGTTTCAGCCCCAGCATTTT.